This T cell receptor (beta chain) was captured by sequencing in a study of blood T cell repertoires in COVID-19. Whole-study context: Italy, Spain and the United States were the sources of the convalescent and acute COVID-19 samples. The cDNA or gDNA used as material had been derived from T cells, B-cell-depleted T cells, or PBMCs.

Authors' methods: Researchers report that nucleated cell counts were estimated from reference gene primer amplification. Profiling relied on immunoSEQ multiplex PCR, and the TCRdb table lists in-frame clones only, not all of them. The V and J calls and the clone size are those of that table, but D and trimming were determined from the DNA. The sample lists about 76,000 clones; more than 80% were seen once. Sequences were obtained from peripheral blood. The clonotype originates from a woman aged 60-75 years with acute or convalescent COVID-19.

The CDR3 nucleotides read TGTGCCACCAGTGATCGGACAGGCCCTAGGCGTGGCTACACCTTC. Its translation is CATSDRTGPRRGYTF. The chain couples TRBV24-1 to TRBJ1-2, with 7 bases identical to TRBD1. Germline V lookup: CDR1 KGHDR, CDR2 SFDVKD. V lost 3 bases, J lost 7 bases, and 10 bases stayed unmatched. The CDR3 runs to 15 residues.